Below are 17 T cell receptor beta chains sequenced from a single sample in a study of cytomegalovirus exposure and HLA in healthy donors. Primers for the PCR totalled 60 Vbeta and 13 Jbeta. This table comes from immunoSEQ multiplex PCR, and its TCRdb copy is limited to in-frame clones, with some not included. The sample consists of some 140,000 clones, about three quarters of them appearing once. Sequenced sample: PBMCs. Receptors were obtained from a female donor in good health and CMV-seropositive.

This chain links TRBV28 with TRBJ2-7, with TRBD1 matching over 9 bases. The trim removed 5 bases at V and 3 bases at J, leaving 8 bases unmatched. In germline, CDR1 is MDHEN, CDR2 SYDVKM. The length of the CDR3 is 15 residues. CDR3 nucleotides: TGTGCCAGCAGTGAGCCCGGGACAGGGATCTACGAGCAGTACTTC. Translation gives CASSEPGTGIYEQYF.

The J gene is TRBJ2-3, the V gene TRBV19; TRBD1 matches at 8 bases. V lost 3 bases and J lost 6; bases outside the gene matches: 8. Germline-derived CDR1 and CDR2 are LNHDA and SQIVND (reference sequence). CDR3 size: 15 residues. This CDR3 is CASSISAGGADTQYF. The CDR3, as DNA: TGTGCCAGTAGTATTTCGGCAGGGGGCGCGGATACGCAGTATTTT. Complete variable domain (other parts from reference TRBV19 and TRBJ2-3): DGGITQSPKYLFRKEGQNVTLSCEQNLNHDAMYWYRQDPGQGLRLIYYSQIVNDFQKGDIAEGYSVSREKKESFPLTVTSAQKNPTAFYLCASSISAGGADTQYFGPGTRLTVL.

The chain combines TRBV5-1 with TRBJ2-2; D gene uncertain. The V end was cut by 0 bases, the J end by 6 bases, with 12 bases between. The CDR3 contains 15 residues. Germline CDR1 is SGHRS and CDR2 is YFSETQ. Here the CDR3 reads CASSLAVGAAGELFF. CDR3 DNA sequence: TGCGCCAGCAGCTTGGCCGTTGGTGCAGCCGGGGAGCTGTTTTTT.

The V gene is TRBV15, the J gene TRBJ2-7, with no clear D. Per germline, CDR1 LNHNV and CDR2 YYDKDF (reference sequence). The germline V and J ends were trimmed by 5 bases and 0 bases, with 8 bases remaining between them. The CDR3 sequence is 13 residues long. For the CDR3, the DNA is TGTGCCACCAGCTACTACAACTCCTACGAGCAGTACTTC. Translation: CATSYYNSYEQYF.

The genes are TRBV28 and TRBJ2-7; 8 nucleotides agree with TRBD1. J was trimmed by 3 bases and V by 5 bases; bases with no gene match: 3. The germline gives CDR1 MDHEN, CDR2 SYDVKM. The CDR3 has 13 residues. The CDR3 reads CASSRGQGYEQYF. For the CDR3, the DNA is TGTGCCAGCAGTCGCGGACAGGGCTACGAGCAGTACTTC. Combining the CDR3 with reference TRBV28 and TRBJ2-7 gives the whole variable domain DVKVTQSSRYLVKRTGEKVFLECVQDMDHENMFWYRQDPGLGLRLIYFSYDVKMKEKGDIPEGYSVSREKKERFSLILESASTNQTSMYLCASSRGQGYEQYFGPGTRLTVT.

The rearrangement links TRBV28 to TRBJ2-7, with D hard to call. V lost 5 bases and J lost 3, with 11 bases in between. The CDR3 runs 13 residues. Germline V CDR1 and CDR2: MDHEN, SYDVKM. This CDR3 reads CASSHRGVYEQYF. CDR3 DNA sequence: TGTGCCAGCAGTCACCGCGGAGTCTACGAGCAGTACTTC.

The V call is TRBV6-1, the J call TRBJ1-2; 11 nucleotides align to TRBD1. Germline CDR1 and CDR2: MNHNS and SASEGT. CDR3 length: 15 amino acids. V lost 6 bases and J lost 5; bases outside the gene matches: 8. The CDR3 DNA is TGTGCCAGCAGCCCTGGACAGGGGGCGTTATATGGCTACACCTTC. Amino acid sequence: CASSPGQGALYGYTF.

V usage is TRBV5-1 and J usage is TRBJ2-6; possibly TRBD1 for D (5 bases). This CDR3 region has 16 residues. V dropped 5 bases and J dropped 3 bases, with 15 bases sitting between them. CDR1 and CDR2 from the germline V gene are SGHRS and YFSETQ. Here the CDR3 DNA reads TGCGCCAGCAGTACCGTAACAGGTAGTGGGGCCAACGTCCTGACTTTC. It is translated as CASSTVTGSGANVLTF.

The chain recombines TRBV27 with TRBJ2-1; 7 bases match TRBD2. The V gene end was trimmed by 6 bases and the J gene end by 2 bases; junction bases not matched to a gene: 10. The germline gives CDR1 MNHEY, CDR2 SMNVEV (reference sequence). The CDR3 spans 16 residues. CDR3 residues: CASRDQAGLTYNEQFF. The CDR3 DNA reads TGTGCCAGCAGAGACCAAGCGGGATTGACCTACAATGAGCAGTTCTTC.

The chain employs TRBV4-1 and TRBJ2-7; the D gene is possibly TRBD2 (5 bases). V lost 1 base and J lost 2, with 15 bases in between. This CDR3 has 16 amino acids. Germline loops: CDR1 MGHRA, CDR2 YSYEKL. In DNA, the CDR3 is TGCGCCAGCAGCCAAGGTCGCCTAGCTGAGCCCTACGAGCAGTACTTC. Protein: CASSQGRLAEPYEQYF.

The gene calls are TRBV11-2 and TRBJ2-7; 9 bases fit TRBD1. Germline V gene data show CDR1 as SGHAT and CDR2 as FQNNGV. V dropped 3 bases and J dropped 0; count of bases not matched to a gene: 6. This CDR3 is built from 16 residues. In DNA, the CDR3 is TGTGCCAGCAGCTTTCCGGCGGACAGGGGCTCCTACGAGCAGTACTTC. Translating gives CASSFPADRGSYEQYF.

The V call is TRBV7-9, the J call TRBJ2-1, with D perhaps matching TRBD2 (6 bases). CDR3 length: 16 amino acids. CDR1 is SEHNR, CDR2 FQNEAQ, per germline (reference sequence). Trimming cost V 5 bases and J 1 base, with 15 bases left between them. The CDR3 protein is CASSAAFGGSYNEQFF. CDR3 nucleotides: TGTGCCAGCAGCGCTGCGTTCGGGGGTTCCTACAATGAGCAGTTCTTC.

The rearrangement uses TRBV5-1 and TRBJ1-2; possibly TRBD1 for D (5 bases). This CDR3 is 14 amino acids long. From germline, CDR1 is SGHRS and CDR2 YFSETQ. The ends were cut back, 0 bases at V and 6 bases at J, with 12 bases in the middle. In nucleotides, the CDR3 is TGCGCCAGCAGCTTGGCTCAGGGAGGGGATGGCTACACCTTC. As protein: CASSLAQGGDGYTF. Full variable domain (rest looked up from reference TRBV5-1 and TRBJ1-2): KAGVTQTPRYLIKTRGQQVTLSCSPISGHRSVSWYQQTPGQGLQFLFEYFSETQRNKGNFPGRFSGRQFSNSRSEMNVSTLELGDSALYLCASSLAQGGDGYTFGSGTRLTVV.

This clone has more than one count but fewer than ten. CDR3: CASSQEGTGYAYEQYF. The CDR3 nucleotides are TGCGCCAGCAGCCAAGAAGGGACAGGGTATGCCTACGAGCAGTACTTC. V usage is TRBV4-1 and J usage is TRBJ2-7, with 9 bases fitting TRBD1. The CDR3 has 16 residues. In germline, CDR1 is MGHRA, CDR2 YSYEKL. J gave up 2 bases and V 0 bases, and 5 bases lay outside the gene matches.

This clone has more than one count but fewer than ten. This chain joins TRBV15 and TRBJ2-5; D is unclear. Germline values: CDR1 LNHNV, CDR2 YYDKDF (reference sequence). This CDR3 spans 14 amino acids. Trimming cost V 1 base and J 3 bases, with 9 bases left between them. The CDR3 nucleotides are TGTGCCACCAGCAGAGCACAGAAAGAAGAGACCCAGTACTTC. This gives the protein CATSRAQKEETQYF.

This clone has only a few counts. The chain links TRBV6-5 to TRBJ1-3; 9 bases map to TRBD1. Unmatched junction bases numbered 6, after V lost 4 bases and J lost 2 bases. The germline V gene encodes CDR1 MNHEY and CDR2 SVGAGI. CDR3 length: 16 amino acids. The CDR3: CASSLGTGPTGNTIYF. CDR3 nucleotide sequence: TGTGCCAGCAGTTTAGGGACAGGGCCCACTGGAAACACCATATATTTT.

The rearrangement uses TRBV4-1 and TRBJ1-6; TRBD1 matches 9 bases. Germline CDR1 MGHRA, CDR2 YSYEKL. The CDR3 totals 15 residues. V lost 5 bases and J lost 9; bases outside the gene matches: 8. CDR3 residues: CASSAQGALSSPLHF. The CDR3 DNA reads TGCGCCAGCAGCGCACAGGGGGCTCTTTCTTCACCCCTCCACTTT.